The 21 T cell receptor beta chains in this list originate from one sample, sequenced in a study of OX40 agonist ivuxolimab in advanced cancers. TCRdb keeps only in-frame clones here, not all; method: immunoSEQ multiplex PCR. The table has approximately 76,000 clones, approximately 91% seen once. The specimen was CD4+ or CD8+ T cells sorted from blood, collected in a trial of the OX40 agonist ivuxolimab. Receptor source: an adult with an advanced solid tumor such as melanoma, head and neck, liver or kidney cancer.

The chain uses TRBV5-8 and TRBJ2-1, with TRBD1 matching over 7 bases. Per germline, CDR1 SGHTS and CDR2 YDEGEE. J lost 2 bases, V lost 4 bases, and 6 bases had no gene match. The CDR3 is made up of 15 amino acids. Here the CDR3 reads CASSSWTGAYNEQFF. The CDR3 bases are TGTGCCAGCAGCAGCTGGACAGGAGCCTACAATGAGCAGTTCTTC.

This chain's CDR3 is CASSVEAEGKLFF. The CDR3 DNA follows: TGTGCCAGCAGCGTAGAAGCCGAGGGAAAACTGTTTTTT. The chain uses TRBV9 and TRBJ1-4, with D unclear. Trimming pared 0 bases from V and 10 bases from J, leaving 10 bases between. The CDR3 covers 13 residues. Per the germline V gene, CDR1 is SGDLS and CDR2 is YYNGEE.

CDR3 coding DNA: TGTGCCAGCAGTGGTCAGGGGGCTGTTGAAAAACTGTTTTTT. Its protein is CASSGQGAVEKLFF. This chain connects TRBV2 to TRBJ1-4; 8 bases are shared with TRBD1. The J segment lost 7 bases and the V segment lost 4 bases, leaving 5 bases of the junction unmatched. The V gene's germline CDR1 is SNHLY and CDR2 FYNNEI. There are 14 residues in the CDR3.

CDR3 loop: CASRDTGSYEQYF. CDR3 bases: TGTGCCAGCAGGGACACAGGATCCTACGAGCAGTACTTC. The chain uses TRBV7-3 and TRBJ2-7, with D possibly being TRBD1 (5 bases). Germline V gene sequence: CDR1 SGHTA, CDR2 FQGTGA. This CDR3 contains 13 residues. Trimming stripped 6 bases from V and 1 base from J, with 10 bases between.

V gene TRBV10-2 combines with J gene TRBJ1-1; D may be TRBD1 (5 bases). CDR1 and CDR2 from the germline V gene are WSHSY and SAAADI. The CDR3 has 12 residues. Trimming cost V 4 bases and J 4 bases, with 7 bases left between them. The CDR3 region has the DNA TGCGCCAGCAGTGCAAGGGGCACTGAAGCTTTCTTT. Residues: CASSARGTEAFF.

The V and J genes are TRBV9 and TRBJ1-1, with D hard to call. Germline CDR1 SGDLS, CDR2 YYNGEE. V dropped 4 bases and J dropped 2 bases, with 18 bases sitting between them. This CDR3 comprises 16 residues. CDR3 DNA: TGTGCCAGCAGCCCCCTCACCGAATTAAGAAACACTGAAGCTTTCTTT. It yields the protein CASSPLTELRNTEAFF.

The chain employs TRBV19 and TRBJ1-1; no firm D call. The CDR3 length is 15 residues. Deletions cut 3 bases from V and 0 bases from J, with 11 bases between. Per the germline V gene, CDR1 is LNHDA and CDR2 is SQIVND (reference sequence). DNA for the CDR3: TGTGCCAGTAGTATTCCAGCAGCCTTGAACACTGAAGCTTTCTTT. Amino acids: CASSIPAALNTEAFF.

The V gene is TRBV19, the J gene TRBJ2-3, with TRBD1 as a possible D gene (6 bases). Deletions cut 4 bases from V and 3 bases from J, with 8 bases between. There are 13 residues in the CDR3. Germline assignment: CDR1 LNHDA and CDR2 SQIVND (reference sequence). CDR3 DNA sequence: TGTGCCAGTAGTAGGCAGGGGACAGATACGCAGTATTTT. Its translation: CASSRQGTDTQYF.

The CDR3 reads CASRPRVPDQPQHF. The CDR3 DNA follows: TGTGCCAGCAGGCCTAGGGTTCCGGATCAGCCCCAGCATTTT. The chain has TRBV11-2 and TRBJ1-5; D remains ambiguous. The CDR3 spans 14 residues. Between the trimmed V and J ends, which lost 6 bases and 5 bases, there was a span of 14 bases. Germline assignment: CDR1 SGHAT and CDR2 FQNNGV.

CDR3 nucleotides: TGTGCCAGCAGTGAAAGGGTAGGAGTGACTGAAGCTTTCTTT. Translating it yields CASSERVGVTEAFF. The rearrangement uses TRBV2 and TRBJ1-1; D not certain. The V end was cut by 2 bases, the J end by 5 bases, with 12 bases between. CDR3 size: 14 residues. Germline V gives CDR1 SNHLY, CDR2 FYNNEI.

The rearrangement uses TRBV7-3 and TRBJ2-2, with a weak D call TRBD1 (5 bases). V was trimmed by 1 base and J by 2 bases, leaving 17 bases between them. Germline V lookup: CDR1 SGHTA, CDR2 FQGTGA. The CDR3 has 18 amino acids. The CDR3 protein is CASSLSPGGHQNTGELFF. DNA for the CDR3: TGTGCCAGCAGCTTAAGCCCGGGTGGACATCAAAACACCGGGGAGCTGTTTTTT.

CDR3 residues: CASSQGENTEAFF. In nucleotides, the CDR3 is TGTGCCAGCTCCCAGGGGGAGAACACTGAAGCTTTCTTT. The genes are TRBV18 and TRBJ1-1, with 7 bases aligning to TRBD1. J was trimmed by 1 base and V by 6 bases; bases with no gene match: 2. The CDR3 is made up of 13 amino acids. CDR1 and CDR2 from the germline V gene are KGHSH and LQKENI.

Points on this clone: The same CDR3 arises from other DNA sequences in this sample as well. The CDR3 DNA sequence: TGTGCCAGCAGTCTGGAGTACGAGCAGTACTTC. Protein product: CASSLEYEQYF. V gene TRBV28 combines with J gene TRBJ2-7; D is undetermined. Germline V lookup: CDR1 MDHEN, CDR2 SYDVKM. The CDR3 extends over 11 amino acids. Trimming stripped 5 bases from V and 4 bases from J, with 6 bases between.

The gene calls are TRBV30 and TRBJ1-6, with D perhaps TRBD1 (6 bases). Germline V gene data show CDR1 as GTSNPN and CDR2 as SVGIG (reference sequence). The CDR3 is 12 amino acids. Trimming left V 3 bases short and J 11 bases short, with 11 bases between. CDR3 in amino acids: CAWSATGAPLHF. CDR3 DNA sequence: TGTGCCTGGAGCGCGACAGGAGCACCCCTCCACTTT.

This CDR3 reads CASSGSVTRSTDTQYF. For the CDR3, the DNA is TGTGCCAGCAGTGGGTCAGTGACCAGATCCACAGATACGCAGTATTTT. This rearrangement joins TRBV28 to TRBJ2-3; D is uncertain. The CDR3 loop spans 16 amino acids. Germline CDR1 and CDR2: MDHEN and SYDVKM. The V and J ends lost 5 bases and 2 bases respectively, with 17 bases between them.

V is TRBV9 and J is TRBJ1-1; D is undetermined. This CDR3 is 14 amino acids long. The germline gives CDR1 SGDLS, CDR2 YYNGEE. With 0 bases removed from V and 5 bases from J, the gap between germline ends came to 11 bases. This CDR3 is CASSVVSGRTEAFF. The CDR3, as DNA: TGTGCCAGCAGCGTAGTTTCCGGGAGGACTGAAGCTTTCTTT.

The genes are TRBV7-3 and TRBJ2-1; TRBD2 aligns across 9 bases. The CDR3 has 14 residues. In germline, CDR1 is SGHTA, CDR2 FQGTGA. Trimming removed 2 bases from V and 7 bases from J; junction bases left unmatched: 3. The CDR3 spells CASSLGLAGNEQFF. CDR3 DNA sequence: TGTGCCAGCAGCTTAGGCCTAGCGGGGAATGAGCAGTTCTTC.

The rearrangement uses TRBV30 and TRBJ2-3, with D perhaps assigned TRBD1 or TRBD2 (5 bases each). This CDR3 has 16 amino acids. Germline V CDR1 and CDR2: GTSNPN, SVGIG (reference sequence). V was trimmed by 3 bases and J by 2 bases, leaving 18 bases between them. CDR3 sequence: CAWRGVDGVNTDTQYF. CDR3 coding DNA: TGTGCCTGGAGGGGGGTGGATGGGGTTAACACAGATACGCAGTATTTT.

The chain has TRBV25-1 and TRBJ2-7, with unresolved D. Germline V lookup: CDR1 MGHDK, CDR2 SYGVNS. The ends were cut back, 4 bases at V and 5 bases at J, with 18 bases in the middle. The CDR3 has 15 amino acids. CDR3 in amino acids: CASSVPGPLRDEQYF. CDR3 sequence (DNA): TGTGCCAGCAGTGTCCCTGGGCCCTTGAGAGACGAGCAGTACTTC.

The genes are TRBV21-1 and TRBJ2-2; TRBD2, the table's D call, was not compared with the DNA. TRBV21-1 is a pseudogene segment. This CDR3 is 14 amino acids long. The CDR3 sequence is CASSRRRIHRGAVF. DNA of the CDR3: TGTGCCAGCAGCAGACGACGGATACACCGGGGAGCTGTTTTT.

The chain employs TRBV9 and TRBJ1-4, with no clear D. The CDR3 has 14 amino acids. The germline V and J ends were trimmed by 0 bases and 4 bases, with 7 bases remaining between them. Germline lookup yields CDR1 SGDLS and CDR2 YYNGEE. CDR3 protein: CASSVGGNNEKLFF. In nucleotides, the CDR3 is TGTGCCAGCAGCGTAGGAGGGAATAATGAAAAACTGTTTTTT. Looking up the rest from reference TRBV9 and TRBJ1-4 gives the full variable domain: DSGVTQTPKHLITATGQRVTLRCSPRSGDLSVYWYQQSLDQGLQFLIQYYNGEERAKGNILERFSAQQFPDLHSELNLSSLELGDSALYFCASSVGGNNEKLFFGSGTQLSVL.